This is a list of T cell receptor beta chains from one sample in a study of T-cell memory formation after mild COVID-19. TCRdb passed the 5' RACE reads through MiXCR, listing each CDR3 protein once. The table lists 500,000 to 650,000 distinct CDR3 sequences, less than 25% of them singletons. Source material: PBMCs or a T cell subset sorted from them (not recorded which). All receptors derive from an adult woman who had mild COVID-19 (a few samples of this study predate the infection). Cell type and time point are not known. Both conserved end residues are part of each CDR3. A D gene is named only where the DNA matches it firmly. For some rows the clone size is stated as once, few or many, or as a class when expanded; others skip it.

.	.	TRBV6-1	TRBJ1-5	CATKTVPYSNQPQHF	TGTGCCACTAAGACAGTGCCATATAGCAATCAGCCCCAGCATTTT
.	.	TRBV2	TRBJ1-2	CASRSDRTNYGYTF	TGTGCCAGCAGGTCGGACAGAACTAACTATGGCTACACCTTC
.	few	TRBV19	TRBJ2-1	CASSAPTSSNEQFF	TGTGCCAGTAGTGCCCCAACTAGTTCCAATGAGCAGTTCTTC
.	few	TRBV9	TRBJ1-5	CASSADSRVTPQHF	TGTGCCAGCAGCGCAGACTCCAGAGTCACGCCCCAGCATTTT
TRBD2	.	TRBV7-9	TRBJ2-3	CASSFGLAGLGDTQYF	TGTGCCAGCAGCTTTGGGCTAGCGGGTCTTGGTGATACGCAGTATTTT
.	.	TRBV7-2	TRBJ2-1	CASSPASGLGGEQFF	TGTGCCAGCAGCCCGGCCTCGGGGCTAGGGGGTGAGCAGTTCTTC
.	few	TRBV7-9	TRBJ1-3	CASSSQDSSLYF	TGTGCCAGCAGCTCCCAGGACAGCAGTCTATATTTT
TRBD2	.	TRBV5-1	TRBJ2-1	CASSSSTSGYNEQFF	TGCGCCAGCAGCTCCTCGACTAGCGGATACAATGAGCAGTTCTTC
TRBD1	.	TRBV5-4	TRBJ1-1	CASSDRTGGSAEAFF	TGTGCCAGCAGCGACAGGACAGGGGGGAGCGCTGAAGCTTTCTTT
.	few	TRBV5-6	TRBJ2-7	CASSLAQAYEQYF	TGTGCCAGCAGCTTGGCCCAAGCATACGAGCAGTACTTC
.	.	TRBV12-3/TRBV12-4	TRBJ1-2	CASSGSFNYGYTF	TGTGCCAGCAGTGGGTCCTTTAACTATGGCTACACCTTC
TRBD1	.	TRBV12-3/TRBV12-4	TRBJ1-4	CASRTGGLNEKLFF	TGTGCCAGCAGGACAGGGGGTTTAAATGAAAAACTGTTTTTT
.	.	TRBV2	TRBJ1-1	CASSVTGSNTEAFF	TGTGCCAGCAGTGTCACAGGTTCGAACACTGAAGCTTTCTTT
.	few	TRBV24-1	TRBJ2-7	CATSDSQDEQYF	TGTGCCACCAGTGATTCACAGGACGAGCAGTACTTC
.	.	TRBV11-3	TRBJ1-5	CARSLGGASNQPQHF	TGTGCCAGAAGCTTGGGGGGGGCTAGCAATCAGCCCCAGCATTTT
TRBD2	few	TRBV5-1	TRBJ2-3	CASRPLAGAEDTQYF	TGCGCCAGCAGGCCGCTAGCGGGGGCCGAGGATACGCAGTATTTT
TRBD2	few	TRBV12-3/TRBV12-4	TRBJ2-3	CASSLPGGMVNTQYF	TGTGCCAGCAGTTTACCCGGGGGGATGGTAAATACGCAGTATTTT
.	.	TRBV7-2	TRBJ2-7	CASSLAGIAASSYEQYF	TGTGCCAGCAGCTTAGCGGGGATAGCCGCCAGCTCCTACGAGCAGTACTTC
TRBD1	.	TRBV7-8	TRBJ1-2	CASSLGRQGDYGYTF	TGTGCCAGCAGCTTAGGCCGACAGGGTGACTATGGCTACACCTTC
.	.	TRBV20-1	TRBJ2-3	CSASYRGPRGVQYF	TGCAGTGCTAGTTATCGGGGCCCCAGGGGGGTGCAGTATTTT
.	.	TRBV20-1	TRBJ2-7	CSARDRDTAYEQYF	TGCAGTGCTAGGGACCGGGACACCGCCTACGAGCAGTACTTC
TRBD1	.	TRBV19	TRBJ2-7	CASKGGGTGIYEQYF	TGTGCCAGTAAAGGTGGCGGGACAGGGATATACGAGCAGTACTTC
.	many	TRBV18	TRBJ2-5	CASSPGQGETQYF	TGTGCCAGCTCCCCGGGACAAGGCGAGACCCAGTACTTC
.	.	TRBV27	TRBJ2-1	CASRDNSYNEQFF	TGTGCCAGCAGGGACAACTCCTACAATGAGCAGTTCTTC
.	.	TRBV7-2	TRBJ2-1	CASSLAREQGEQFF	TGTGCCAGCAGCTTAGCCAGGGAGCAGGGTGAGCAGTTCTTC
.	.	TRBV6-4	TRBJ1-3	CASSHGDRQLSGNTIYF	TGTGCCAGCAGCCACGGGGACCGACAGCTCTCTGGAAACACCATATATTTT
TRBD1	few	TRBV14	TRBJ1-2	CASSQDARGPRGYTF	TGTGCCAGCAGCCAAGACGCCAGGGGGCCACGGGGCTACACCTTC
.	few	TRBV19	TRBJ2-5	CASNSRDSETQYF	TGTGCCAGTAACAGCAGGGACTCAGAGACCCAGTACTTC
.	.	TRBV7-9	TRBJ1-2	CASSSRRGTSYGYTF	TGTGCCAGCAGCTCCCGACGGGGGACCTCATATGGCTACACCTTC
TRBD2	few	TRBV11-3	TRBJ2-2	CASSARTSSPGELFF	TGTGCCAGCAGCGCGCGGACTAGCTCGCCCGGGGAGCTGTTTTTT
.	.	TRBV27	TRBJ1-1	CASSFRKPWNTEAFF	TGTGCCAGCAGTTTCCGAAAGCCCTGGAACACTGAAGCTTTCTTT
TRBD1	.	TRBV23-1	TRBJ2-3	CASSLGDRRPDTQYF	TGCGCCAGCAGTCTGGGGGACAGGCGACCCGATACGCAGTATTTT
TRBD2	once	TRBV7-3	TRBJ2-1	CASSPRVAGEPEQFF	TGTGCCAGCAGCCCCCGGGTAGCGGGGGAGCCGGAGCAGTTCTTC
.	few	TRBV27	TRBJ2-1	CASSFFRYLRGAPPFEQFF	TGTGCCAGCAGTTTCTTTCGGTATCTACGCGGGGCTCCCCCATTCGAGCAGTTCTTC
.	.	TRBV27	TRBJ2-2	CASSFGRLLRTGELFF	TGTGCCAGCAGTTTTGGCCGGCTCTTACGCACCGGGGAGCTGTTTTTT
.	.	TRBV4-3	TRBJ1-2	CASSQAGNGNYGYTF	TGCGCCAGCAGCCAAGCTGGGAATGGCAACTATGGCTACACCTTC
TRBD1	few	TRBV4-2	TRBJ1-5	CASSPDRENQPQHF	TGTGCCAGCAGCCCGGACAGGGAAAATCAGCCCCAGCATTTT
.	.	TRBV27	TRBJ2-3	CASGIYPALWGTDTQYF	TGTGCCAGCGGTATATATCCGGCTCTCTGGGGCACAGATACGCAGTATTTT
.	.	TRBV20-1	TRBJ2-7	CSARGSDEQYF	TGCAGTGCTAGGGGTAGCGACGAGCAGTACTTC
TRBD2	.	TRBV4-1	TRBJ2-5	CASSQGETSGYQETQYF	TGCGCCAGCAGCCAAGGAGAGACTAGCGGGTACCAAGAGACCCAGTACTTC
.	many	TRBV3-1	TRBJ2-5	CASSLRPETQYF	TGTGCCAGCAGCCTCCGACCGGAGACCCAGTACTTC
TRBD2	.	TRBV12-3/TRBV12-4	TRBJ2-3	CASSNSGGQEVTQYF	TGTGCCAGCAGTAATAGCGGGGGCCAGGAGGTTACGCAGTATTTT
TRBD2	.	TRBV7-9	TRBJ2-2	CASSFSAGGSGELFF	TGTGCCAGCAGCTTTTCGGCGGGGGGGTCCGGGGAGCTGTTTTTT
.	few	TRBV24-1	TRBJ1-1	CATSVGMNTEAFF	TGTGCCACCAGTGTCGGAATGAACACTGAAGCTTTCTTT
TRBD1	few	TRBV27	TRBJ1-2	CASRGTGVSYGYTF	TGTGCCAGCAGGGGAACAGGGGTATCCTATGGCTACACCTTC
.	.	TRBV30	TRBJ1-1	CAWSVGQLNTEAFF	TGTGCCTGGAGTGTGGGCCAGCTGAACACTGAAGCTTTCTTT
TRBD1	.	TRBV7-9	TRBJ1-6	CASSFWDREPLHF	TGTGCCAGCAGCTTCTGGGACAGGGAGCCCCTCCACTTT
.	many	TRBV18	TRBJ1-5	CASSPTEGRRLHF	TGTGCCAGCTCTCCGACAGAGGGGAGGCGGCTGCATTTT
.	.	TRBV24-1	TRBJ2-2	CATSDWRMNTGELFF	TGTGCCACCAGTGATTGGCGGATGAACACCGGGGAGCTGTTTTTT
TRBD1	.	TRBV6-5	TRBJ2-2	CASSYRGRSGELFF	TGTGCCAGCAGTTACAGGGGGCGCAGCGGGGAGCTGTTTTTT
.	few	TRBV27	TRBJ2-5	CASTKTGQETQYF	TGTGCCAGCACCAAGACAGGCCAAGAGACCCAGTACTTC
.	.	TRBV4-1	TRBJ1-1	CASSQEGGANTEAFF	TGCGCCAGCAGCCAAGAAGGAGGGGCAAACACTGAAGCTTTCTTT